This T cell receptor (beta chain) is drawn from a study of blood T cell repertoires in COVID-19. Study-wide context: There were acute and convalescent COVID-19 samples, and they came from the United States, Italy and Spain.

CDR1 SNHLY and CDR2 FYNNEI come from the germline V gene. V shed 3 bases, J shed 2 bases, and the junction held 4 bases outside the gene matches. The CDR3 consists of 14 residues. The assay was immunoSEQ multiplex PCR, and TCRdb's table has in-frame clones only and misses some. The sample contains about 88,000 clones, over 75% of which appear only once. The sample comprised peripheral blood. V and J are TRBV2 and TRBJ2-7, with 7 bases aligning to TRBD2. The sequence was obtained from an elderly woman with acute or convalescent COVID-19. The CDR3 nucleotides read TGTGCCAGCAGTGATGGGAGGGCGCCCTACGAGCAGTACTTC. Its protein is CASSDGRAPYEQYF.